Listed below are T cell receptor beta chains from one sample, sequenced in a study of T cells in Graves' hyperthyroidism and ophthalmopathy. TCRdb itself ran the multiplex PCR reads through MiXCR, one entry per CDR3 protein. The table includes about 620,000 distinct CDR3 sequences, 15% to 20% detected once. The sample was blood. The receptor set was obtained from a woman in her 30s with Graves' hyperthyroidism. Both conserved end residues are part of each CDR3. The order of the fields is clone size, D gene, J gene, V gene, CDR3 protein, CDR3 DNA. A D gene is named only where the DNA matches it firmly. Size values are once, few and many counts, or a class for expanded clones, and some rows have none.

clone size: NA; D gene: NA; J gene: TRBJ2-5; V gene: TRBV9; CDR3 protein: CASSAPVVGETQYF; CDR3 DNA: TGTGCCAGCAGCGCCCCAGTAGTGGGCGAGACCCAGTACTTC
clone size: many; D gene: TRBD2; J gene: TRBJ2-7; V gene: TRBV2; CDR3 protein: CASRGGPQSSYEQYF; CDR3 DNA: TGTGCCAGCAGGGGAGGGCCGCAAAGCTCCTACGAGCAGTACTTC
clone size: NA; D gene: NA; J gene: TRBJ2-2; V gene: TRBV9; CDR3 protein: CASKGANTGELFF; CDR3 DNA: TGTGCCAGCAAGGGGGCGAACACCGGGGAGCTGTTTTTT
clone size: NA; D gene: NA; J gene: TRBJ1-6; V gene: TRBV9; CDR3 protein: CASSVVPEVTSPLHF; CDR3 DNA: TGTGCCAGCAGCGTAGTTCCAGAGGTAACCTCACCCCTCCACTTT
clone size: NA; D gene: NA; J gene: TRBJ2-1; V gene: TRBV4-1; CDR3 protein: CASSQTPVNEQFF; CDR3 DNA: TGCGCCAGCAGCCAAACCCCAGTCAATGAGCAGTTCTTC
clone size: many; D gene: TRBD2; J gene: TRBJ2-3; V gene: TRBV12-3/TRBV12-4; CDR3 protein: CASSLVRAGGQGDTQYF; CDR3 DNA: TGTGCCAGCAGCCTCGTGCGGGCGGGAGGGCAGGGAGATACGCAGTATTTT
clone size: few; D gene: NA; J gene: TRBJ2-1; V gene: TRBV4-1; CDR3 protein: CASSQDQGGAGDEQFF; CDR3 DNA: TGCGCCAGCAGCCAAGATCAAGGGGGGGCTGGGGATGAGCAGTTCTTC
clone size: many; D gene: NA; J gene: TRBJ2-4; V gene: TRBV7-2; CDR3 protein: CASSLARTPYGIQYF; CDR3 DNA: TGTGCCAGCAGCTTAGCGCGAACACCCTACGGCATTCAGTACTTC
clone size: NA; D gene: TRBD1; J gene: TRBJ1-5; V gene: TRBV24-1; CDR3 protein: CATSRTGVLVLNNQPQHF; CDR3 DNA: TGTGCCACCAGCCGGACAGGGGTTCTTGTGTTAAACAATCAGCCCCAGCATTTT
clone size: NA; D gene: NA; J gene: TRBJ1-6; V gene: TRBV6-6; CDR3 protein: CASSYGTFNSPLHF; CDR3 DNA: TGTGCCAGCAGTTACGGGACGTTTAATTCACCCCTCCACTTT